The 25 T cell receptor beta chains in this list originate from one sample, sequenced in a study of T cells after yellow fever vaccination. One entry per CDR3 protein results from TCRdb running MiXCR on the 5' RACE reads. In the table there are approximately 450,000 distinct CDR3 sequences, around 20% of which are singletons. The specimen comprised PBMCs, sampled before the yellow fever booster vaccination. The source of these receptors is a man between 18 and 35 years old who received the YFV17D yellow fever vaccine.

The gene calls are TRBV29-1 and TRBJ2-1; D might be TRBD2 (6 bases). The CDR3 consists of 14 residues. Germline-derived CDR1 and CDR2 are SQVTM and ANQGSEA. The ends were cut back, 4 bases at V and 15 bases at J, with 25 bases in the middle. The CDR3 loop reads CSVVYPGVTRGPFF. The CDR3 DNA reads TGCAGCGTTGTTTACCCGGGGGTAACTAGGGGTCCGTTCTTC.

V is TRBV4-3 and J is TRBJ2-1; D uncertain. Trimming removed 0 bases at V and 9 bases at J, with 9 bases between. CDR1 and CDR2 (germline): LGHNA, YSLEER. This CDR3 has 13 residues. The CDR3 sequence: CASSQDYGFEQFF. For the CDR3, the DNA is TGCGCCAGCAGCCAAGATTACGGATTTGAGCAGTTCTTC.

In its sample, this clonotype was seen a few times. V gene TRBV4-3 combines with J gene TRBJ1-6, with D unclear. The CDR3 runs to 15 residues. CDR1 LGHNA and CDR2 YSLEER come from the germline V gene. V was shortened by 1 base and J by 10 bases, with 14 bases between the two germline ends. DNA for the CDR3: TGCGCCAGCAGCCAAGGAGCGTCGGGGAGATCACCCCTCCACTTT. It is translated as CASSQGASGRSPLHF.

The rearrangement uses TRBV12-3 or TRBV12-4 and TRBJ1-5; weak D call: TRBD1 (6 bases). The CDR3 totals 16 residues. Trimming left V 3 bases short and J 4 bases short, with 16 bases between. The CDR3 DNA reads TGTGCCAGCAGTTTTGGGGGCGGGAGGGGGAATCAGCCCCAGCATTTT. Residues: CASSFGGGRGNQPQHF.

This clonotype appeared many times. This chain joins TRBV29-1 and TRBJ2-4; 12 nucleotides agree with TRBD2. CDR3 length: 13 residues. Germline trimming cut 4 bases from V and 7 bases from J; bases unmatched to any gene: 2. In germline, CDR1 is SQVTM, CDR2 ANQGSEA. CDR3: CSVVTSGGNIQYF. In nucleotides, the CDR3 is TGCAGCGTTGTTACTAGCGGGGGGAACATTCAGTACTTC. Based on the CDR3 plus reference TRBV29-1 and TRBJ2-4, the full variable domain is SAVISQKPSRDICQRGTSLTIQCQVDSQVTMMFWYRQQPGQSLTLIATANQGSEATYESGFVIDKFPISRPNLTFSTLTVSNMSPEDSSIYLCSVVTSGGNIQYFGAGTRLSVL.

This clonotype was counted between two and nine times. V is TRBV7-2 and J is TRBJ2-1, with TRBD2 identical over 8 bases. The ends lost 7 bases at V and 7 bases at J; junction bases unmatched: 6. Germline V gene sequence: CDR1 SGHTA, CDR2 FQGNSA. The CDR3 consists of 13 residues. In DNA form, the CDR3 reads TGTGCCAGCACGGGGCGGGGGGTGAATGAGCAGTTCTTC. This translates into CASTGRGVNEQFF. Looking up the rest from reference TRBV7-2 and TRBJ2-1 gives the full variable domain: GAGVSQSPSNKVTEKGKDVELRCDPISGHTALYWYRQSLGQGLEFLIYFQGNSAPDKSGLPSDRFSAERTGGSVSTLTIQRTQQEDSAVYLCASTGRGVNEQFFGPGTRLTVL.

This clonotype was counted between two and nine times. The chain couples TRBV29-1 to TRBJ2-6; TRBD2 is a possible D gene (5 bases). Germline V gives CDR1 SQVTM, CDR2 ANQGSEA. V lost 5 bases to trimming and J lost 1 base, with 9 bases between them. This CDR3 comprises 14 residues. The CDR3 DNA sequence: TGCAGCGTTCTGAGGACTTCTGGGGCCAACGTCCTGACTTTC. It is translated as CSVLRTSGANVLTF.

This clonotype appeared a few times. The rearrangement joins TRBV7-2 to TRBJ2-5, with a tentative D call TRBD1 (6 bases). The V and J ends lost 1 base and 5 bases respectively, with 11 bases between them. This CDR3 has 14 residues. Germline V gene sequence: CDR1 SGHTA, CDR2 FQGNSA. The CDR3 sequence: CASSLDGTHETQYF. CDR3 sequence (DNA): TGTGCCAGCAGCTTAGACGGGACACATGAGACCCAGTACTTC.

The gene calls are TRBV6-5 and TRBJ2-3; D is ambiguous. Germline-derived CDR1 and CDR2 are MNHEY and SVGAGI. V lost 6 bases and J lost 1, with 11 bases in between. This CDR3 is built from 14 residues. The chain's CDR3 is CASSDVARTDTQYF. CDR3 DNA: TGTGCCAGCAGCGACGTGGCACGCACAGATACGCAGTATTTT.

The chain uses TRBV7-2 and TRBJ2-3, with no clear D. Germline V gene lookup returns CDR1 SGHTA and CDR2 FQGNSA. Trimming pared 1 base from V and 7 bases from J, leaving 3 bases between. There are 11 residues in the CDR3. CDR3 protein: CASSLEYTQYF. CDR3 nucleotides: TGTGCCAGCAGCTTAGAGTATACGCAGTATTTT.

This clonotype turned up a few times. The rearrangement uses TRBV12-3 or TRBV12-4 and TRBJ2-3, with D tentatively TRBD2 (6 bases). The V and J ends lost 1 base and 0 bases respectively, with 14 bases between them. This CDR3 spans 17 amino acids. CDR3 nucleotide sequence: TGTGCCAGCAGTTTAGAGGACCGAAGCGGGAGCACAGATACGCAGTATTTT. This sequence encodes CASSLEDRSGSTDTQYF.

The chain carries TRBV7-3 and TRBJ2-5, with unresolved D. This CDR3 comprises 12 residues. Germline V gene data show CDR1 as SGHTA and CDR2 as FQGTGA. V shed 8 bases and J shed 5 bases, with 12 bases lying between them. The CDR3 is CASGRMGETQYF. In DNA form, the CDR3 reads TGTGCCAGCGGACGGATGGGGGAGACCCAGTACTTC.

Only a few counts were recorded for this clonotype. The rearrangement joins TRBV5-1 to TRBJ2-3; no firm D call. The CDR3 length is 13 residues. Trimming removed 3 bases from V and 3 bases from J, with 8 bases in between. CDR1 SGHRS and CDR2 YFSETQ come from the germline V gene. CDR3 amino acids: CASSSDATDTQYF. The CDR3 DNA follows: TGCGCCAGCAGCTCCGACGCGACAGATACGCAGTATTTT.

This clonotype was counted ten times or more. The junction shows a germline mismatch at one end, possibly a read error. V gene TRBV12-3 or TRBV12-4 combines with J gene TRBJ2-3; no clear D gene. The CDR3 sequence is 14 residues long. The CDR3 protein is CASSLEASTDTQYF. DNA of the CDR3: TGTGCCAGCAGCTTAGAGGCTAGCACAGATACGCAGTATTTT.

This clonotype was picked up a small number of times. The chain has TRBV4-3 and TRBJ2-3; the D call may be TRBD1 or TRBD2 (5 bases each). V dropped 0 bases and J dropped 10 bases, with 11 bases sitting between them. Germline V gene sequence: CDR1 LGHNA, CDR2 YSLEER. This CDR3 contains 13 residues. The CDR3 is CASSQEGAGAQYF. The CDR3 DNA follows: TGCGCCAGCAGCCAAGAAGGGGCGGGCGCGCAGTATTTT.

This clonotype was detected many times. The chain uses TRBV7-9 and TRBJ2-6, with D perhaps matching TRBD1 or TRBD2 (6 bases each). This CDR3 is built from 14 residues. CDR1 and CDR2 from the germline V gene are SEHNR and FQNEAQ (reference sequence). V was trimmed by 6 bases and J by 4 bases, leaving 10 bases between them. The DNA for the CDR3 is TGTGCCAGCAGATCGGGGGCCGGGGCCAACGTCCTGACTTTC. Residues: CASRSGAGANVLTF.

The chain carries TRBV29-1 and TRBJ2-1; D is unclear. The CDR3 covers 12 residues. V gave up 5 bases and J gave up 4 bases, with 9 bases separating them. Germline V CDR1 and CDR2: SQVTM, ANQGSEA. The DNA for the CDR3 is TGCAGCGTTTATGACCCGTACAATGAGCAGTTCTTC. Its translation is CSVYDPYNEQFF.

This chain uses TRBV6-5 with TRBJ2-2, with 9 bases matching TRBD1. CDR3 length equals 15 residues. Germline V gene sequence: CDR1 MNHEY, CDR2 SVGAGI. With 0 bases clipped from V and 4 bases from J, the junction kept 0 bases outside the gene matches. CDR3 DNA sequence: TGTGCCAGCAGTTACTCGACAGGGGGCACCGGGGAGCTGTTTTTT. This translates into CASSYSTGGTGELFF.

The rearrangement uses TRBV25-1 and TRBJ1-1; a possible D gene is TRBD1 (5 bases). This CDR3 contains 13 residues. V lost 2 bases and J 4 bases, leaving 8 bases between the germline ends. The V gene's germline CDR1 is MGHDK and CDR2 SYGVNS. The CDR3 loop reads CASSEAGTTEAFF. CDR3 in DNA: TGTGCCAGCAGTGAAGCCGGGACCACTGAAGCTTTCTTT. Full variable domain (outside the CDR3, taken from reference TRBV25-1 and TRBJ1-1): EADIYQTPRYLVIGTGKKITLECSQTMGHDKMYWYQQDPGMELHLIHYSYGVNSTEKGDLSSESTVSRIRTEHFPLTLESARPSHTSQYLCASSEAGTTEAFFGQGTRLTVV.

On this clonotype itself: This may stem from a read error, because a much larger clone lies one nucleotide away. The rearrangement links TRBV30 to TRBJ2-1, with TRBD1 identical over 7 bases. CDR1 GTSNPN and CDR2 SVGIG come from the germline V gene (reference sequence). The CDR3 spans 14 residues. The CDR3 DNA reads TGTGCCGTTCAGGGGGTCCGCTCCTACACTGAGCAGTTCTTC. This encodes CAVQGVRSYTEQFF.

The V and J genes are TRBV6-2 or TRBV6-3 and TRBJ2-2; D is possibly TRBD2 (5 bases). This CDR3 has 14 residues. From germline, CDR1 is MNHEY and CDR2 SVGEGT. V was clipped by 4 bases and J by 6 bases, with 12 bases between them. The CDR3 nucleotides are TGTGCCAGCAGTTCTCTGCGCGGGCCCGGGGAGCTGTTTTTT. Translation: CASSSLRGPGELFF.

This clonotype was seen repeatedly, ten times or more. The genes are TRBV9 and TRBJ1-1; no firm D call. V was clipped by 4 bases and J by 5 bases, with 15 bases between them. This CDR3 spans 14 amino acids. Germline CDR1 reads SGDLS; CDR2 reads YYNGEE. The CDR3 loop reads CASSPPAGRTEAFF. The CDR3, as DNA: TGTGCCAGCAGCCCACCAGCGGGTAGAACTGAAGCTTTCTTT.

V is TRBV7-6 and J is TRBJ2-5; no clear D gene. The CDR3 is 14 residues long. Germline V CDR1 and CDR2: SGHVS, FNYEAQ. Trimming removed 3 bases at V and 4 bases at J, with 12 bases between. CDR3 DNA sequence: TGTGCCAGCAGCTTCGCACTGGGCGGAGAGACCCAGTACTTC. Protein product: CASSFALGGETQYF.

V gene TRBV4-3 combines with J gene TRBJ1-4, with D unresolved. Germline V CDR1 and CDR2: LGHNA, YSLEER. V lost 0 bases to trimming and J lost 8 bases, with 19 bases between them. The CDR3 totals 17 residues. Written as DNA, the CDR3 is TGCGCCAGCAGCCAAGAGGTGATCCTTGCGGACCGGGAAAAACTGTTTTTT. Translating it yields CASSQEVILADREKLFF.

This clonotype was found many times. The chain uses TRBV5-1 and TRBJ2-4; TRBD2 aligns across 7 bases. V trimming: 4 bases; J trimming: 7 bases; junction bases outside the gene matches: 11. CDR1 is SGHRS and CDR2 is YFSETQ in the germline V gene. This CDR3 contains 15 residues. The chain's CDR3 is CASSTTGEGLNIQYF. In DNA, the CDR3 is TGCGCCAGCAGCACTACGGGGGAGGGGCTGAACATTCAGTACTTC.